This entry describes one T cell receptor beta chain. Its cognate antigen is unknown. The CDR3 length is 16 residues. V was cut by 3 bases and J by 0 bases, with 12 bases left in between. Germline V gives CDR1 LNHNV, CDR2 YYDKDF (reference sequence). The data were taken from a study of T cell repertoires in cytomegalovirus infection. For the study at large: Recently identified HLA-C-restricted CMV epitopes and well-studied HLA-B-restricted CMV epitopes were used by the study. Based on public TCR beta signatures, there were indications of CMV infection and of a matching HLA type.

MiXCR, run by TCRdb on the reads, gives a single entry per CDR3 protein. The data hold a few hundred thousand distinct CDR3 sequences, with almost 40% observed a single time. V usage is TRBV15 and J usage is TRBJ2-1; D is unresolved. Source: cultured PBMCs, taken from culture after CMV antigen stimulation. The sequence was obtained from a human donor in good health (CMV status not recorded). Some clones in this sample may be carry-over from other donors' samples. The CDR3 spells CATSSLASFSYNEQFF. In nucleotides, the CDR3 is TGTGCCACCAGCAGTCTCGCCTCCTTCTCCTACAATGAGCAGTTCTTC.